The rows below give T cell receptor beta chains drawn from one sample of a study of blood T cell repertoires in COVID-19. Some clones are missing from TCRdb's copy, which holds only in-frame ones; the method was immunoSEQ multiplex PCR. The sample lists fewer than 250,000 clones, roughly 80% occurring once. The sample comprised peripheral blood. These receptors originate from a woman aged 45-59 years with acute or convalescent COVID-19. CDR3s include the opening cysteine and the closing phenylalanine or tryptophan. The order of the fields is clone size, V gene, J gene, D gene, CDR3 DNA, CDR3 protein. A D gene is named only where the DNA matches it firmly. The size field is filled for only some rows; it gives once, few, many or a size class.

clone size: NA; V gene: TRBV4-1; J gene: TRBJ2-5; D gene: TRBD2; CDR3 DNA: TGCGCCAGCAGCCGGGGGACTAGCGGGGGTGAGACCCAGTACTTC; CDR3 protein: CASSRGTSGGETQYF
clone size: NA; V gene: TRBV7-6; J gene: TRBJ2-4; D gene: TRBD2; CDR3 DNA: TGTGCCAGCAGCTTAGACCGGGGGGAAAACATTCAGTACTTC; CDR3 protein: CASSLDRGENIQYF
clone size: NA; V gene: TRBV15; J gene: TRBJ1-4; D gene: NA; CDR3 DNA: TGTGCCACCAGCAGACTCTTGATAGCTAATGAAAAACTGTTTTTT; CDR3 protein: CATSRLLIANEKLFF
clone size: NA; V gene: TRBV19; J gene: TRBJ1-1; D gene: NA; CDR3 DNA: TGTGCCACTATGACACCCATGAACACTGAAGCTTTCTTT; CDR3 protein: CATMTPMNTEAFF
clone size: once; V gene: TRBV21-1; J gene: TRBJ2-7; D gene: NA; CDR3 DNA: TGTGCCAGCAGCAAAGTGAGGCAGGGGGGCGAGAGGAGCTCCTACGAGCAGTACTTC; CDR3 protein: CASSKVRQGGERSSYEQYF
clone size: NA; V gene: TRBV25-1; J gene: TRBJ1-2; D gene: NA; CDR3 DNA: TGTGCCAGCAGTGCCCGGGACACCATTGCCTATGGCTACACCTTC; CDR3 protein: CASSARDTIAYGYTF
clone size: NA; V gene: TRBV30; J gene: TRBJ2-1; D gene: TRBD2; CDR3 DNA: TGTGCCTGGAGCGCGGGAGGAGTATACAATGAGCAGTTCTTC; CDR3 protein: CAWSAGGVYNEQFF
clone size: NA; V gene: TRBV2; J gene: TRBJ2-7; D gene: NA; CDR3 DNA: TGTGCCAGCAGTGAAAGGCTAGAGGGTCTATTCTCCTACGAGCAGTACTTC; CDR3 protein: CASSERLEGLFSYEQYF
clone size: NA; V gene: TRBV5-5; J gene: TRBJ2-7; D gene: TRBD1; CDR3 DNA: TGTGCCAGCAGCTTGGGGGACAGTCGCTCCTACGAGCAGTACTTC; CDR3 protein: CASSLGDSRSYEQYF
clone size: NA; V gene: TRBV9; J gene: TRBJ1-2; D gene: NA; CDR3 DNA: TGTGCCAGCAGCGGACAGGTCTATGGCTACACCTTC; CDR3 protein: CASSGQVYGYTF
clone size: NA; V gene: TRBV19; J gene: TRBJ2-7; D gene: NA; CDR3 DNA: TGTGCCAGTAGTATCGGGAGACAGGGCTTCGACGAGCAGTACTTC; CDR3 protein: CASSIGRQGFDEQYF
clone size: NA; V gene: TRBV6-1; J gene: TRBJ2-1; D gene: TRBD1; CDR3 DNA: TGTGCCAGCAGTGAAAGCATAGGGCAGGGGGCCAATGAGCAGTTCTTC; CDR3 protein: CASSESIGQGANEQFF
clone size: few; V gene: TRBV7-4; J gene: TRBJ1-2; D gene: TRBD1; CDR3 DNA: TGTGCCAGCAGCAGAGGGACAGGAGCTAACTATGGCTACACCTTC; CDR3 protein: CASSRGTGANYGYTF
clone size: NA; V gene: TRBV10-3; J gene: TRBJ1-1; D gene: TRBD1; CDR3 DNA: TGTGCCATCAGTGACATGGGACAGGGGAGCGCTGAAGCTTTCTTT; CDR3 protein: CAISDMGQGSAEAFF
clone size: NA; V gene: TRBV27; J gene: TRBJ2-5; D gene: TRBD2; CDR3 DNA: TGTGCCAGCAGCCCTGTCGGGCTAGCGGGAGACCGGGAGACCCAGTACTTC; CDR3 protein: CASSPVGLAGDRETQYF
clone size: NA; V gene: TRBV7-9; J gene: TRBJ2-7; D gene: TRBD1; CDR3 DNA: TGTGCCAGCAGCTTAGGAACAGGGGGAGAGCAGTACTTC; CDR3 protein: CASSLGTGGEQYF
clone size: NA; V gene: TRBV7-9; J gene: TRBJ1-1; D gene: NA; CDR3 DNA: TGTGCCAGCAGCCCGATGGGCGGGGGCTGGGCTGAAGCTTTCTTT; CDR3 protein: CASSPMGGGWAEAFF
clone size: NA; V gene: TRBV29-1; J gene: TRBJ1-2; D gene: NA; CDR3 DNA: TGCAGCGCCGCCCGCGGGGCAGTTGAAATCTATGGCTACACCTTC; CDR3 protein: CSAARGAVEIYGYTF
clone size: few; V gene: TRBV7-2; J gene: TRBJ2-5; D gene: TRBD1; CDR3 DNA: TGTGCCAGCAGCCACAGGGGGGTCCAAGGGACCCAGTACTTC; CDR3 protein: CASSHRGVQGTQYF
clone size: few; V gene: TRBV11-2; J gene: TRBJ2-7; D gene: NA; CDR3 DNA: TGTGCCAGCAGCTTAGATCTCAGGATCTCCTACGAGCAGTACTTC; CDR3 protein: CASSLDLRISYEQYF
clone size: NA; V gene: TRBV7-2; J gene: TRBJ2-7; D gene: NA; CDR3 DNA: TGTGCCAGCAGCTTAACCTGGTCTAGCGCAGGGGAGCAGTACTTC; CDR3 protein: CASSLTWSSAGEQYF
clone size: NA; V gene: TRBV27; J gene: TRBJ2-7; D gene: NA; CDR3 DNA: TGTGCCAGCAGCGCCGGGACAACCCCCTTGATCGAGCAGTACTTC; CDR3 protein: CASSAGTTPLIEQYF
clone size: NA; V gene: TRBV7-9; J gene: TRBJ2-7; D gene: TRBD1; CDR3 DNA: TGTGCCAGCAGCCCTTGGACAGGGGGCACCGAGAGAGAGCAGTACTTC; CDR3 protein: CASSPWTGGTEREQYF
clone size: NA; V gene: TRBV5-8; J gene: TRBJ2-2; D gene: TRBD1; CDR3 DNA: TGTGCCAGCAGCCAGGTTCAGGGGGCGCGCGGGGAGCTGTTTTTT; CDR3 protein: CASSQVQGARGELFF
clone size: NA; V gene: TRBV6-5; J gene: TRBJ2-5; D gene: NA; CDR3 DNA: TGTGCCAGCAGTAGGGGGGGAGAGACCCAGTACTTC; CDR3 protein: CASSRGGETQYF
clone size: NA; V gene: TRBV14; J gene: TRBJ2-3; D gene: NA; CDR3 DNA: TGTGCCAGCAGCCCTGGGGCGTCGATCGGTACGCAGTATTTT; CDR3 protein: CASSPGASIGTQYF
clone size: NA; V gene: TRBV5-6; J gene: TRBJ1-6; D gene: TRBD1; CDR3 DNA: TGTGCCAGCAGCTTGGCCGGGACAGGATACAATTCACCCCTCCACTTT; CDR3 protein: CASSLAGTGYNSPLHF
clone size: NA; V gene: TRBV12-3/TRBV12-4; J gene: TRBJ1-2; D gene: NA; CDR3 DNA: TGTGCCAGCCAATCCCCCGCGGGGGCTGGCTACACCTTC; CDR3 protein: CASQSPAGAGYTF
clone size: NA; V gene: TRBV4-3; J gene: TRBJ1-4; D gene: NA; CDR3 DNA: TGCGCCAGCAGCCAAGCAAGCACGGTAGCTTTTGCAACTAATGAAAAACTGTTTTTT; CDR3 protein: CASSQASTVAFATNEKLFF
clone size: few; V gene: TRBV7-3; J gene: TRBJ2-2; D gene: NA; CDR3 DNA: TGTGCCAGCAGCTCCCAAACAGGGAACACCGGGGAGCTGTTTTTT; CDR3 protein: CASSSQTGNTGELFF
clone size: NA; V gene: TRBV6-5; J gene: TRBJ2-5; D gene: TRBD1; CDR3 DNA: TGTGCCAGCAGTTTAGACAGGGGCCAAGAGACCCAGTACTTC; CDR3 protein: CASSLDRGQETQYF
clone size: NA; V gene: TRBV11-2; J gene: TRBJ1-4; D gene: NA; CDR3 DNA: TGTGCCAGCAGCTTATCCGGGTCCGCCCCGCAGGAAAAACTGTTTTTT; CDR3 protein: CASSLSGSAPQEKLFF
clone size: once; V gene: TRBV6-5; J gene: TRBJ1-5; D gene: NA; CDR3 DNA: TGTGCCAGCAGTCCCCGGTCTAGCAATCAGCCCCAGCATTTT; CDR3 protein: CASSPRSSNQPQHF
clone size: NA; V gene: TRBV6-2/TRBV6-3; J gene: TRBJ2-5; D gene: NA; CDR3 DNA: TGTGCCAGCAGTTACCTGCGGCCGCAAGAGACCCAGTACTTC; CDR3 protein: CASSYLRPQETQYF
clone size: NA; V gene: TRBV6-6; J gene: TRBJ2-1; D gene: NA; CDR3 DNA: TGTGCCAGCTGTGACTCTACGACTGTCAATGAGCAGTTCTTC; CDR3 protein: CASCDSTTVNEQFF
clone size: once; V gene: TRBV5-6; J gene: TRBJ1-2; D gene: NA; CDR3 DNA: TGTGCCAGCAGCCCGCCGGGCAGGAAGGGAAATCAGGGGTCTGGCTACACCTTC; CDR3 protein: CASSPPGRKGNQGSGYTF
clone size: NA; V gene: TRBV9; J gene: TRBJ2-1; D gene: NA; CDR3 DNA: TGTGCCAGCAGCGTAGGTGTGCAGGGGAACAATGAGCAGTTCTTC; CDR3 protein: CASSVGVQGNNEQFF
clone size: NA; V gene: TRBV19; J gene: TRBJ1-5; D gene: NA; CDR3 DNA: TGTGCCAGTAGTAGCAACAGGGATGGGCAGCCCCAGCATTTT; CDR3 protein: CASSSNRDGQPQHF
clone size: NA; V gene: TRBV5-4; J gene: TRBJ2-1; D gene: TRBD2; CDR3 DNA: TGTGCCAGCAGCTTGGTCGCGGGGGTTCACAATGAGCAGTTCTTC; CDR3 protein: CASSLVAGVHNEQFF
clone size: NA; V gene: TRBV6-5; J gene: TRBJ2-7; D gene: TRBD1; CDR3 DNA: TGTGCCAGCAGAAACCGGGACAGCTCCTACGAGCAGTACTTC; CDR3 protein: CASRNRDSSYEQYF
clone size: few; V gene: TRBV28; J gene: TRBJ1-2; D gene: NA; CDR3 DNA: TGTGCCACCTCTGCGGGGGCAGGTGTCTATGGCTACACCTTC; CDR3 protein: CATSAGAGVYGYTF
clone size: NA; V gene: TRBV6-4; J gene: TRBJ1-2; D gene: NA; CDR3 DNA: TGTGCCAGCAGTGACTCTACAACAGGCGTCGGCTACACCTTC; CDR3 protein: CASSDSTTGVGYTF
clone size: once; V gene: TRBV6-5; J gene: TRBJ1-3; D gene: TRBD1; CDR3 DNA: TGTGCCAGCAGCGCGGGACAGTTGAGGGGAAACACCATATATTTT; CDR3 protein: CASSAGQLRGNTIYF
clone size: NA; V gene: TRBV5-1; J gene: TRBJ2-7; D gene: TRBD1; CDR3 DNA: TGCGCCAGCAGCCCAGGACAGGGGATGTGGGAGCAGTACTTC; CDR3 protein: CASSPGQGMWEQYF
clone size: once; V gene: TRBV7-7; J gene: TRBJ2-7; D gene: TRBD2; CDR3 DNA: TGTGCCAGCAGCCCGACTAGCGGAAGCTCCTACGAGCAGTACTTC; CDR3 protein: CASSPTSGSSYEQYF